A single sample gave rise to the 19 T cell receptor beta chains below, sequenced in a study of T cell repertoires in cytomegalovirus infection. These TCRs' antigens remain unknown. TCRdb reprocessed the reads with MiXCR, giving one entry per CDR3 protein. The sample lists fewer than 1,000,000 distinct CDR3 sequences, about a third occurring once. The sample was cultured CD8+ T cells from PBMCs, taken from culture after CMV antigen stimulation. These receptors were collected from a human donor in good health (CMV status not recorded). Some clones in this sample may be carry-over from other donors' samples.

This clonotype was seen a handful of times. The chain is built from TRBV15 and TRBJ1-1, with D unresolved. Germline V gene lookup returns CDR1 LNHNV and CDR2 YYDKDF (reference sequence). Trimming took off 0 bases at V and 4 bases at J, with 12 bases between the two ends. CDR3 length: 15 residues. The CDR3 region is CATSRDRAGSTEAFF. DNA of the CDR3: TGTGCCACCAGCAGAGATAGGGCGGGGAGCACTGAAGCTTTCTTT.

This clonotype has only a few counts. V and J are TRBV12-3 or TRBV12-4 and TRBJ2-1; perhaps TRBD2 as D (6 bases). The CDR3 covers 18 residues. The germline V and J ends were trimmed by 3 bases and 0 bases, with 18 bases remaining between them. For the CDR3, the DNA is TGTGCCAGCAGTTTCCCTGGGGGGTCAAGTGGCTCCTACAATGAGCAGTTCTTC. This gives the protein CASSFPGGSSGSYNEQFF.

A single count supports this clonotype. The V gene is TRBV20-1, the J gene TRBJ1-1; a weak D match, TRBD1 (5 bases). The V gene lost 6 bases and the J gene lost 5 bases, with 13 bases spanning the gap. The germline V gene has CDR1 DFQATT and CDR2 SNEGSKA (reference sequence). The CDR3 spans 12 residues. As DNA, the CDR3 is TGCAGTGCCCGACGGGGGGGAACTGAAGCTTTCTTT. This gives the protein CSARRGGTEAFF.

About this clonotype: A much more abundant neighbour one base away suggests this may be a read error. The V and J genes are TRBV6-2 or TRBV6-3 and TRBJ2-1; unclear D gene. Per germline, CDR1 MNHEY and CDR2 SVGEGT. The CDR3 loop spans 13 amino acids. CDR3 nucleotide sequence: TGTGTCAGCAGCCAGGACCCATACAATGAGCAGTTCTTC. Amino acids: CVSSQDPYNEQFF.

The V call is TRBV6-5, the J call TRBJ2-7; D gene uncertain. V dropped 5 bases and J dropped 0 bases, with 8 bases sitting between them. This CDR3 spans 13 amino acids. CDR1 and CDR2 (germline): MNHEY, SVGAGI. As DNA, the CDR3 is TGTGCCAGCAGTGACGGTTACTCCTACGAGCAGTACTTC. The encoded protein is CASSDGYSYEQYF.

This clonotype was detected many times. The chain carries TRBV6-1 and TRBJ2-7; TRBD2 agrees at 7 bases. Germline lookup yields CDR1 MNHNS and CDR2 SASEGT. This CDR3 is 15 amino acids long. The junction had 3 bases not matched to a gene; V was cut back by 1 base and J by 0 bases. CDR3 protein: CASSEGEGPSYEQYF. CDR3 coding DNA: TGTGCCAGCAGTGAAGGGGAGGGCCCCTCCTACGAGCAGTACTTC.

In this sample, this clonotype turned up a few times. V usage is TRBV12-3 or TRBV12-4 and J usage is TRBJ1-5; D gene uncertain. This CDR3 comprises 13 residues. V lost 3 bases to trimming and J lost 6 bases, with 9 bases between them. The CDR3 sequence: CASSFGGVQPQHF. CDR3 DNA: TGTGCCAGCAGTTTTGGAGGAGTTCAGCCCCAGCATTTT.

This clonotype was recorded a few times. The chain has TRBV6-2 or TRBV6-3 and TRBJ1-1, with a possible D match to TRBD1 (5 bases). The CDR3 consists of 16 residues. Between the trimmed V and J ends, which lost 0 bases and 6 bases, there was a span of 17 bases. Germline-derived CDR1 and CDR2 are MNHEY and SVGEGT. The CDR3 coding sequence is TGTGCCAGCAGTTACTCCCCGGGGCTCCCTTACGCTGAAGCTTTCTTT. Encoded protein: CASSYSPGLPYAEAFF.

This clonotype was observed a handful of times. The chain recombines TRBV4-1 with TRBJ2-1; 7 bases agree with TRBD2. The CDR3 contains 15 residues. Germline V lookup: CDR1 MGHRA, CDR2 YSYEKL. J gave up 1 base and V 1 base, and 1 base lay outside the gene matches. CDR3 DNA sequence: TGCGCCAGCAGCCAAGTGCGGGGGTCCTACAATGAGCAGTTCTTC. The encoded protein is CASSQVRGSYNEQFF.

The DNA of the CDR3 is TGCAGTGCCAGGGGCTTATTCCAAGAGACCCAGTACTTC. This translates into CSARGLFQETQYF. The chain links TRBV20-1 to TRBJ2-5; possibly TRBD1 for D (6 bases). The germline CDR1 and CDR2 sequences are DFQATT and SNEGSKA (reference sequence). The CDR3 is 13 amino acids. Trimming removed 6 bases from V and 1 base from J, with 12 bases in between.

This clonotype was detected a few times. The chain links TRBV7-2 to TRBJ2-3; 9 nucleotides agree with TRBD2. Looked up from germline, CDR1 is SGHTA and CDR2 is FQGNSA. V trimming: 1 base; J trimming: 5 bases; junction bases outside the gene matches: 7. The CDR3 is 16 residues long. This CDR3 reads CASSLEGSGGRDTQYF. CDR3 coding DNA: TGTGCCAGCAGCTTAGAGGGTAGCGGGGGTAGAGATACGCAGTATTTT.

The chain joins TRBV3-1 to TRBJ1-2, with TRBD1 matching 10 bases. The ends lost 1 base at V and 8 bases at J; junction bases unmatched: 4. The germline V gene encodes CDR1 LGHDT and CDR2 YNNKEL (reference sequence). This CDR3 is built from 14 residues. CDR3 region: CASSQAGTGVGYTF. The CDR3 bases are TGTGCCAGCAGCCAAGCCGGGACAGGGGTCGGCTACACCTTC.

The V and J genes are TRBV4-2 and TRBJ2-1; D not resolved. The CDR3 sequence is 15 residues long. The V end was cut by 1 base, the J end by 4 bases, with 11 bases between. CDR1 is LGHNA, CDR2 YNFKEQ, per germline. The CDR3 here is CASSQVVFGYNEQFF. The CDR3 DNA is TGTGCCAGCAGCCAAGTAGTCTTTGGATACAATGAGCAGTTCTTC.

This clonotype was counted only a few times. The CDR3 here is CASSFHRSPYGYTF. CDR3 in DNA: TGTGCCAGCAGCTTCCACAGGAGCCCCTATGGCTACACCTTC. This chain uses TRBV7-9 with TRBJ1-2, with D possibly matching TRBD1 (5 bases). Germline loops: CDR1 SEHNR, CDR2 FQNEAQ (reference sequence). This CDR3 is built from 14 residues. Trimming took 3 bases from V and 4 from J, leaving 12 bases between them.

The rearrangement links TRBV19 to TRBJ2-3; 8 bases match TRBD2. CDR1 and CDR2 (germline): LNHDA, SQIVND (reference sequence). The CDR3 is 15 amino acids. J lost 4 bases, V lost 4 bases, and 7 bases had no gene match. CDR3 DNA sequence: TGTGCCAGTAGTACTTGGTCGGGAGGGGCAGATACGCAGTATTTT. Protein product: CASSTWSGGADTQYF.

This clonotype came up a few times. J is TRBJ2-7 and V is TRBV3-1; 7 nucleotides align to TRBD2. The CDR3 has 20 residues. The germline V gene has CDR1 LGHDT and CDR2 YNNKEL (reference sequence). V dropped 0 bases and J dropped 0; count of bases not matched to a gene: 17. CDR3 region: CASSQERAAGRVTLSYEQYF. CDR3 coding DNA: TGTGCCAGCAGCCAAGAAAGGGCGGCAGGGAGGGTGACCCTCTCCTACGAGCAGTACTTC.

V usage is TRBV10-3 and J usage is TRBJ1-6; D unresolved. The ends were cut back, 6 bases at V and 6 bases at J, with 15 bases in the middle. Germline CDR1 ENHRY, CDR2 SYGVKD. CDR3 length: 15 residues. CDR3 region: CAIRTDPGSNSPLHF. The CDR3 DNA is TGTGCCATCAGGACTGATCCTGGAAGTAATTCACCCCTCCACTTT.

This clonotype was counted only a few times. This sequence joins TRBV5-1 and TRBJ2-2, with 9 bases fitting TRBD1. Germline CDR1 is SGHRS and CDR2 is YFSETQ. The V and J ends lost 7 bases and 11 bases, in that order; junction bases with no gene match: 12. This CDR3 has 14 amino acids. CDR3 loop: CASGETGQGIELFF. CDR3 DNA: TGCGCCAGCGGCGAAACGGGACAGGGAATCGAGCTGTTTTTT.

A few counts support this clonotype. The chain employs TRBV6-5 and TRBJ1-5, with D perhaps TRBD1 (5 bases). Germline V gives CDR1 MNHEY, CDR2 SVGAGI. This CDR3 is built from 15 residues. V lost 5 bases and J 0 bases, leaving 11 bases between the germline ends. CDR3 DNA sequence: TGTGCCAGCAGTACGGGGGTACTTAGCAATCAGCCCCAGCATTTT. Its translation: CASSTGVLSNQPQHF.